These 19 T cell receptor beta chains came from one sample sequenced in a study of control samples from healthy donors and cancer patients. Method: immunoSEQ multiplex PCR; TCRdb's copy keeps in-frame clones and lacks some. The data show just over 150,000 clones, with around nine tenths seen just once and around 12% held by the top ten. The sequenced sample consisted of blood. These receptors all come from a man aged 30 to 39 in good health.

The V gene is TRBV24-1, the J gene TRBJ2-2; D is perhaps TRBD1 or TRBD2 (5 bases each). Germline lookup yields CDR1 KGHDR and CDR2 SFDVKD. This CDR3 has 14 residues. Trimming took off 5 bases at V and 5 bases at J, with 11 bases between the two ends. The CDR3, as DNA: TGTGCCACCAGTGGGGGGAGTGGGACCGGGGAGCTGTTTTTT. Its translation is CATSGGSGTGELFF.

This clone was observed a few times. The rearrangement uses TRBV7-3 and TRBJ1-1; weak D call: TRBD1 (6 bases). The germline V gene has CDR1 SGHTA and CDR2 FQGTGA. The V and J ends lost 5 bases and 1 base respectively, with 11 bases between them. The CDR3 has 14 residues. CDR3 bases: TGTGCCAGCAGCAGAGGACAGACGAACACTGAAGCTTTCTTT. Its translation is CASSRGQTNTEAFF.

The chain combines TRBV3-1 (or the pseudogene TRBV3-2) with TRBJ2-1; D not resolved. V was pared by 1 base and J by 8 bases, with 9 bases between. CDR3 length equals 13 residues. CDR1 and CDR2 from the germline V gene are LGHDT and YNNKEL (reference sequence). The CDR3: CASSQGVGDEQFF. The CDR3 DNA follows: TGTGCCAGCAGCCAAGGAGTGGGCGATGAGCAGTTCTTC.

V is TRBV18 and J is TRBJ1-1; D gene uncertain. V gave up 6 bases and J gave up 5 bases, with 10 bases separating them. CDR1 and CDR2 from the germline V gene are KGHSH and LQKENI. This CDR3 spans 12 amino acids. CDR3 sequence: CASSSDGTEAFF. In DNA form, the CDR3 reads TGTGCCAGCTCTTCCGATGGGACTGAAGCTTTCTTT.

This chain connects TRBV19 to TRBJ1-5; no clear D. The CDR3 covers 15 residues. Germline assignment: CDR1 LNHDA and CDR2 SQIVND (reference sequence). Trimming pared 3 bases from V and 2 bases from J, leaving 11 bases between. The CDR3 nucleotides are TGTGCCAGTAGTATGGGTACGTTGGGCAATCAGCCCCAGCATTTT. Translating it yields CASSMGTLGNQPQHF.

The chain recombines TRBV6-6 with TRBJ1-2; maybe TRBD1 (5 bases). The CDR3 extends over 15 amino acids. Germline loops: CDR1 MNHNY, CDR2 SVGAGI (reference sequence). Trimming removed 2 bases at V and 2 bases at J, with 12 bases between. The CDR3 coding sequence is TGTGCCAGCAGTTACGGGGGGAGCGCAAACTATGGCTACACCTTC. Translating gives CASSYGGSANYGYTF.

This chain uses TRBV7-9 with TRBJ2-7, with TRBD1 matching 9 bases. V was pared by 1 base and J by 7 bases, with 8 bases of the junction left unmatched. From germline, CDR1 is SEHNR and CDR2 FQNEAQ (reference sequence). This CDR3 spans 15 amino acids. CDR3 nucleotides: TGTGCCAGCAGCTTAGAGACCCCCGGGACAGGGGAGCAGTACTTC. Its translation: CASSLETPGTGEQYF.

V gene TRBV6-2 or TRBV6-3 combines with J gene TRBJ1-1; D is unresolved. The V and J ends lost 3 bases and 5 bases respectively, with 10 bases between them. CDR1 is MNHEY, CDR2 SVGEGT, per germline. The length of the CDR3 is 13 residues. The CDR3 DNA sequence: TGTGCCAGCAGTTATATGTCGGAAACTGAAGCTTTCTTT. It codes for CASSYMSETEAFF.

The J gene is TRBJ2-7, the V gene TRBV28; TRBD1 is a possible D gene (6 bases). Trimming cost V 6 bases and J 0 bases, with 18 bases left between them. Germline loops: CDR1 MDHEN, CDR2 SYDVKM. CDR3 length equals 16 residues. The CDR3 DNA reads TGTGCCAGCAGCATTCGACAGGCCCTTAGCTCCTACGAGCAGTACTTC. Its protein is CASSIRQALSSYEQYF.

The chain has TRBV10-2 and TRBJ1-1, with D hard to call. The germline CDR1 and CDR2 sequences are WSHSY and SAAADI. The length of the CDR3 is 14 residues. V was trimmed by 7 bases and J by 0 bases, leaving 12 bases between them. Written as DNA, the CDR3 is TGCGCCAGCACCTCTACCATCATGAACACTGAAGCTTTCTTT. It is translated as CASTSTIMNTEAFF.

This chain connects TRBV14 to TRBJ2-1, with 8 bases identical to TRBD1. Germline V gene data show CDR1 as SGHDN and CDR2 as FVKESK. After removal of 4 bases from V and 13 bases from J, the junction contained 9 bases not matched to a gene. The CDR3 has 13 amino acids. Here the CDR3 reads CASSRRDRNSQFF. The CDR3 DNA sequence: TGTGCCAGCAGCCGACGGGACAGGAATTCCCAGTTCTTC.

The chain combines TRBV13 with TRBJ1-1, with unresolved D. Per the germline V gene, CDR1 is PRHDT and CDR2 is FYEKMQ (reference sequence). This CDR3 is built from 13 residues. V was pared by 2 bases and J by 2 bases, with 6 bases between. The CDR3: CASSLSINTEAFF. Here the CDR3 DNA reads TGTGCCAGCAGCTTAAGTATTAACACTGAAGCTTTCTTT.

The chain carries TRBV5-8 and TRBJ1-1; the D is unclear. The CDR3 is 10 residues long. V was trimmed by 5 bases and J by 7 bases, leaving 6 bases between them. Germline CDR1 reads SGHTS; CDR2 reads YDEGEE. Here the CDR3 DNA reads TGTGCCAGCAGTCTTATTGAAGCTTTCTTT. Protein product: CASSLIEAFF.

The V and J genes are TRBV12-3 or TRBV12-4 and TRBJ2-2; maybe TRBD1 (6 bases). This CDR3 comprises 13 residues. V gave up 6 bases and J gave up 8 bases, with 13 bases separating them. The CDR3 DNA follows: TGTGCCAGCAGCTTCAGGGGCGTTGGGGAGCTGTTTTTT. Amino acids: CASSFRGVGELFF.

The V gene is TRBV28, the J gene TRBJ1-2, with TRBD1 identical over 8 bases. V gave up 7 bases and J gave up 10 bases; unmatched junction bases: 11. CDR1 and CDR2 from the germline V gene are MDHEN and SYDVKM. CDR3 length: 13 residues. CDR3 bases: TGTGCCAGCACCTCAGGACAGGGTCTCTCCTACACCTTC. Its protein product is CASTSGQGLSYTF.

The gene calls are TRBV5-1 and TRBJ2-5; 10 bases agree with TRBD1. The CDR3 runs 15 residues. Germline CDR1 is SGHRS and CDR2 is YFSETQ. Losses at the gene ends were 1 base for V and 5 bases for J; bases not matched to a gene: 5. The CDR3 protein is CASSLWGGQGETQYF. CDR3 DNA: TGCGCCAGCAGCTTGTGGGGGGGACAGGGGGAGACCCAGTACTTC.

The chain carries TRBV5-4 and TRBJ1-6; D gene unclear. This CDR3 comprises 16 residues. The V gene's germline CDR1 is SGHNT and CDR2 YYREEE (reference sequence). The V and J ends lost 2 bases and 4 bases respectively, with 13 bases between them. This CDR3 reads CASSFFQAQYNSPLHF. The CDR3 coding sequence is TGTGCCAGCAGCTTCTTCCAGGCCCAATATAATTCACCCCTCCACTTT. Full variable domain (outside the CDR3, taken from reference TRBV5-4 and TRBJ1-6): ETGVTQSPTHLIKTRGQQVTLRCSSQSGHNTVSWYQQALGQGPQFIFQYYREEENGRGNFPPRFSGLQFPNYSSELNVNALELDDSALYLCASSFFQAQYNSPLHFGNGTRLTVT.

With respect to this clone: Other nucleotide sequences from this sample produce the same CDR3. The V call is TRBV3-1 (or the pseudogene TRBV3-2), the J call TRBJ1-4, with a tentative D call TRBD1 (5 bases). Trimming took 1 base from V and 3 from J, leaving 9 bases between them. This CDR3 has 15 residues. Germline values: CDR1 LGHDT, CDR2 YNNKEL (reference sequence). CDR3 sequence reads: CASSQGGSANEKLFF. CDR3 nucleotide sequence: TGTGCCAGCAGCCAAGGGGGCTCAGCTAATGAAAAACTGTTTTTT.

The chain combines TRBV7-2 with TRBJ2-1; D may be TRBD1 (6 bases). Per germline, CDR1 SGHTA and CDR2 FQGNSA. The CDR3 totals 12 residues. Deletions cut 1 base from V and 8 bases from J, with 6 bases between. This CDR3 is CASSLGGHEQFF. The CDR3 region has the DNA TGTGCCAGCAGCTTAGGGGGGCATGAGCAGTTCTTC.